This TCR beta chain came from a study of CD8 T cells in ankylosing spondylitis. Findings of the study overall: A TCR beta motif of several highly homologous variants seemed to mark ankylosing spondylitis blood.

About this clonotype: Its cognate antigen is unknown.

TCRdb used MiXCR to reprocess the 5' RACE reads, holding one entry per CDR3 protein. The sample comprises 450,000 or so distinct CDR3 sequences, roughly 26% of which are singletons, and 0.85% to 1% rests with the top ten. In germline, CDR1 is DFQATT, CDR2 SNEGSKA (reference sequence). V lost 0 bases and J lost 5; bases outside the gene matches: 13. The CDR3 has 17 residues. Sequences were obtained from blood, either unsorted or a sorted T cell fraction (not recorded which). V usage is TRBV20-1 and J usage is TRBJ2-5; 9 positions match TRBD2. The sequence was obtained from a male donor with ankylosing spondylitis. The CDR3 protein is CSARDLRGGRARETQYF. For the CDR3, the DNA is TGCAGTGCTAGAGATTTAAGGGGCGGGAGGGCCAGGGAGACCCAGTACTTC.